This TCR beta chain derives from a study of T cell changes during pregnancy in multiple sclerosis. This clone was seen a handful of times. This table comes from immunoSEQ multiplex PCR, and its TCRdb copy is limited to in-frame clones, with some not included. Of about 100,000 clones listed, about 90% are singletons. Germline V gene sequence: CDR1 SGHDT, CDR2 YYEEEE. The CDR3 length is 13 residues. Trimming took 4 bases from V and 11 from J; bases not matched to a gene: 11. The TCR comes from a female donor with multiple sclerosis, enrolled in a pregnancy study. The rearrangement uses TRBV5-6 and TRBJ1-1; 7 nucleotides match TRBD1. Sequenced here: peripheral blood, sampled after pregnancy. The CDR3 loop is CASSPAGPGQAFF. CDR3 in DNA: TGTGCCAGCAGCCCGGCCGGCCCGGGACAGGCTTTCTTT.